The rows below give T cell receptor beta chains drawn from one sample of a study of cytomegalovirus exposure and HLA in healthy donors. Sequenced by immunoSEQ multiplex PCR; TCRdb stores in-frame clones only, minus some. The table lists 100,000 to 150,000 clones. The sequencing sample was made of PBMCs. The receptors shown here come from a woman aged 40 to 55 in good health and CMV-seronegative. Both conserved end residues are part of each CDR3.

CDR3,J,V
CASIPSGGFYNEQFF,TRBJ2-1,TRBV19
CASSPRKGTSGEKLFF,TRBJ1-4,TRBV18
CASSLGTANEKLFF,TRBJ1-4,TRBV6-5
CASSTQGYPAKNIQYF,TRBJ2-4,TRBV5-4
CASTVAYNEQFF,TRBJ2-1,TRBV9
CASSQDGDDKNIQYF,TRBJ2-4,TRBV4-2
CASSLVTETGPYQPQHF,TRBJ1-5,TRBV10-1
CASSLDARTGTNQPQHF,TRBJ1-5,TRBV11-2
CASSFRTDTQYF,TRBJ2-3,TRBV6-6
CASSTQRGGPYEQYF,TRBJ2-7,TRBV7-2
CASSRPRGGGETQYF,TRBJ2-5,TRBV11-2
CASSQDGTSGGNEQFF,TRBJ2-1,TRBV4-3
CASSNLAGDNNEQFF,TRBJ2-1,TRBV27
CASSVDRGREKLFF,TRBJ1-4,TRBV9
CASSFRQGSSYEQYF,TRBJ2-7,TRBV7-6
CASSPGVAQADTQYF,TRBJ2-3,TRBV4-2
CASRIDRGNEKLFF,TRBJ1-4,TRBV6-1
CASSIAGINYGYTF,TRBJ1-2,TRBV19
CASRPRGSSYNSPLHF,TRBJ1-6,TRBV25-1
CASSRSTGTANTGELFF,TRBJ2-2,TRBV5-4
CASSQGQGRRETQYF,TRBJ2-5,TRBV4-3
CASTSTSGGPRYYNEQFF,TRBJ2-1,TRBV19
CASSALHGNSPLHF,TRBJ1-6,TRBV9
CASSVDAVRNTQYF,TRBJ2-3,TRBV9
CASSPVTGDGYTF,TRBJ1-2,TRBV18
CASSEEPDNSPLHF,TRBJ1-6,TRBV5-4
CASSETLASGVPPQYF,TRBJ2-5,TRBV6-1
CASSLFGRQGNYGYTF,TRBJ1-2,TRBV28
CASSEQDNGNTIYF,TRBJ1-3,TRBV6-1
CASSLGTSDWSSTDTQYF,TRBJ2-3,TRBV7-3
CASSLTVSYEQYF,TRBJ2-7,TRBV25-1
CASGSGGNEQFF,TRBJ2-1,TRBV9
CASSFEDGRGTEAFF,TRBJ1-1,TRBV5-1
CASSESGGPEAFF,TRBJ1-1,TRBV10-2
CASSQEAGSAKNIQYF,TRBJ2-4,TRBV4-2
CASSQDWLAGFRETQYF,TRBJ2-5,TRBV14
CASSFRQGTEAFF,TRBJ1-1,TRBV11-1